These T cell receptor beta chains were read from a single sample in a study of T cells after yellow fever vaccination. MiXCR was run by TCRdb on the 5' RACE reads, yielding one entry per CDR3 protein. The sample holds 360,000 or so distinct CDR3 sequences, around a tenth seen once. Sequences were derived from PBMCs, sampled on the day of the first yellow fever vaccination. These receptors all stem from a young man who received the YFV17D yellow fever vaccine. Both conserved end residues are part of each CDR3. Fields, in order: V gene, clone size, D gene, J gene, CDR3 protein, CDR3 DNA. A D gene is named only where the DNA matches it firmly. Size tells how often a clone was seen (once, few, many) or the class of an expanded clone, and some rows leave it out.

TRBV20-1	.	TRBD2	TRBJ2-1	CSASARPGTRGHNEQFF	TGCAGTGCTAGCGCCCGCCCCGGGACTAGAGGTCACAATGAGCAGTTCTTC
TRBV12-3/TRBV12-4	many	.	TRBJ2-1	CAGKQGGGHNEQFF	TGTGCCGGAAAACAGGGAGGCGGCCACAATGAGCAGTTCTTC
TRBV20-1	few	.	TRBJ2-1	CSAREAFEQFF	TGCAGTGCTAGAGAGGCGTTTGAGCAGTTCTTC
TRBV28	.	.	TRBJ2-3	CASSSGWGLRNTQYF	TGTGCCAGCAGTTCGGGGTGGGGTCTACGAAATACGCAGTATTTT
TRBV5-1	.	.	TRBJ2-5	CASSSGSGGKETQYF	TGCGCCAGCAGTAGCGGATCCGGGGGCAAGGAGACCCAGTACTTC
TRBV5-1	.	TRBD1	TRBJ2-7	CASSQPGQAFFEQYF	TGCGCCAGCAGCCAACCGGGACAGGCTTTTTTCGAGCAGTACTTC
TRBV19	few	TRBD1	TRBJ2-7	CASSPEDRYEQYF	TGTGCCAGTAGTCCCGAGGACAGGTACGAGCAGTACTTC
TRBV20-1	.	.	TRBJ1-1	CSARDLTGNTEAFF	TGCAGTGCTAGAGACCTTACAGGGAACACTGAAGCTTTCTTT
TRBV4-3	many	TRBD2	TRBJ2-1	CASSQLAGGNYNEQFF	TGCGCCAGCAGCCAACTAGCGGGGGGGAATTACAATGAGCAGTTCTTC
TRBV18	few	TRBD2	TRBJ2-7	CASSPSLAGIKNEQYF	TGTGCCAGCTCACCTTCCCTAGCGGGGATTAAGAACGAGCAGTACTTC
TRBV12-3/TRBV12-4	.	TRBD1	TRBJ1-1	CASNRQGGTTEAFF	TGTGCCAGCAACCGACAGGGAGGGACCACTGAAGCTTTCTTT
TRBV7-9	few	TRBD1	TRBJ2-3	CASSCFWDRGRTDTQYF	TGTGCCAGCAGCTGTTTTTGGGACAGGGGGCGGACAGATACGCAGTATTTT
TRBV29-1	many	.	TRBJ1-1	CSANGARTEAFF	TGCAGCGCAAACGGGGCTAGGACTGAAGCTTTCTTT
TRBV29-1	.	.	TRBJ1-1	CSVGPWTVNTEAFF	TGCAGCGTTGGACCCTGGACAGTCAACACTGAAGCTTTCTTT
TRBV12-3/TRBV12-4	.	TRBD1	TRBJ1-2	CASSFWTGGYGYTF	TGTGCCAGCAGTTTTTGGACAGGGGGCTATGGCTACACCTTC
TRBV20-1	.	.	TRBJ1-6	CSARTFGPPSPLHF	TGCAGTGCCAGAACTTTCGGGCCACCCTCACCCCTCCACTTT
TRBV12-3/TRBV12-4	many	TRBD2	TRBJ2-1	CASSPGLAGYNEQFF	TGTGCCAGCAGTCCAGGACTAGCGGGGTACAATGAGCAGTTCTTC
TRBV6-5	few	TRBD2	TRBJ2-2	CASSLAGVETGELFF	TGTGCCAGCAGCTTAGCGGGGGTAGAGACCGGGGAGCTGTTTTTT
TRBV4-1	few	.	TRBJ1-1	CASSQANREAFF	TGCGCCAGCAGCCAAGCAAACAGGGAAGCTTTCTTT
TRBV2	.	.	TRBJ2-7	CASSADGAYEQYF	TGTGCCAGCAGTGCGGACGGAGCCTACGAGCAGTACTTC
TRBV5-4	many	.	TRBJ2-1	CASSLGTEYNEQFF	TGTGCCAGCAGCTTGGGGACGGAGTACAATGAGCAGTTCTTC
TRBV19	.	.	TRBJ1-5	CASRVFQGSSNQPQHF	TGTGCCAGCCGCGTGTTTCAGGGTAGTAGCAATCAGCCCCAGCATTTT
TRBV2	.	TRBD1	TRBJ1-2	CASSGQGADYGYTF	TGTGCCAGCAGCGGACAGGGGGCCGACTATGGCTACACCTTC
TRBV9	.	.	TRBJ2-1	CASSVATGDLGNEQFF	TGTGCCAGCAGCGTAGCAACAGGCGACTTGGGGAATGAGCAGTTCTTC
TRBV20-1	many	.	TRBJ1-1	CSARDSDREAFF	TGCAGTGCTAGAGATAGTGACCGTGAAGCTTTCTTT
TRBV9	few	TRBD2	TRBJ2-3	CASSASGLAGAQSTQYF	TGTGCCAGCAGCGCATCCGGACTAGCGGGGGCTCAATCTACGCAGTATTTT
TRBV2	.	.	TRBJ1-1	CASSEEYTVTEAFF	TGTGCCAGCAGTGAAGAGTATACCGTAACTGAAGCTTTCTTT
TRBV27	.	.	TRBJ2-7	CASSPTGQPYEQYF	TGTGCCAGCAGTCCTACAGGGCAACCCTACGAGCAGTACTTC
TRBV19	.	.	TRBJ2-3	CASIPSGSATDTQYF	TGTGCCAGTATTCCGTCGGGGTCGGCGACAGATACGCAGTATTTT